This TCR beta chain derives from a study of T-cell reconstitution after alpha-beta-depleted transplantation in children. Trimming pared 4 bases from V and 2 bases from J, leaving 19 bases between. The CDR3 consists of 17 residues. Germline-derived CDR1 and CDR2 are SGHVS and FQNEAQ. For TCRbeta, the library was prepared with unique molecular identifiers. TCRdb re-called the PCR reads with MiXCR, one entry per CDR3 protein. The data contain about 480,000 distinct CDR3 sequences, 12% of them seen just once; the ten biggest clones take up about 5%. The TCR sequence derives from a human donor who donated a stem cell graft to a child with combined immunodeficiency. The chain employs TRBV7-8 and TRBJ2-3; tentatively, D is TRBD1 or TRBD2 (5 bases each). This material consisted of PBMCs from the stem cell graft donor, taken from the stem cell graft. In nucleotides, the CDR3 is TGTGCCAGCAGCTCAAAAACCGGGACCGGGACCACAGATACGCAGTATTTT. Translation gives CASSSKTGTGTTDTQYF.